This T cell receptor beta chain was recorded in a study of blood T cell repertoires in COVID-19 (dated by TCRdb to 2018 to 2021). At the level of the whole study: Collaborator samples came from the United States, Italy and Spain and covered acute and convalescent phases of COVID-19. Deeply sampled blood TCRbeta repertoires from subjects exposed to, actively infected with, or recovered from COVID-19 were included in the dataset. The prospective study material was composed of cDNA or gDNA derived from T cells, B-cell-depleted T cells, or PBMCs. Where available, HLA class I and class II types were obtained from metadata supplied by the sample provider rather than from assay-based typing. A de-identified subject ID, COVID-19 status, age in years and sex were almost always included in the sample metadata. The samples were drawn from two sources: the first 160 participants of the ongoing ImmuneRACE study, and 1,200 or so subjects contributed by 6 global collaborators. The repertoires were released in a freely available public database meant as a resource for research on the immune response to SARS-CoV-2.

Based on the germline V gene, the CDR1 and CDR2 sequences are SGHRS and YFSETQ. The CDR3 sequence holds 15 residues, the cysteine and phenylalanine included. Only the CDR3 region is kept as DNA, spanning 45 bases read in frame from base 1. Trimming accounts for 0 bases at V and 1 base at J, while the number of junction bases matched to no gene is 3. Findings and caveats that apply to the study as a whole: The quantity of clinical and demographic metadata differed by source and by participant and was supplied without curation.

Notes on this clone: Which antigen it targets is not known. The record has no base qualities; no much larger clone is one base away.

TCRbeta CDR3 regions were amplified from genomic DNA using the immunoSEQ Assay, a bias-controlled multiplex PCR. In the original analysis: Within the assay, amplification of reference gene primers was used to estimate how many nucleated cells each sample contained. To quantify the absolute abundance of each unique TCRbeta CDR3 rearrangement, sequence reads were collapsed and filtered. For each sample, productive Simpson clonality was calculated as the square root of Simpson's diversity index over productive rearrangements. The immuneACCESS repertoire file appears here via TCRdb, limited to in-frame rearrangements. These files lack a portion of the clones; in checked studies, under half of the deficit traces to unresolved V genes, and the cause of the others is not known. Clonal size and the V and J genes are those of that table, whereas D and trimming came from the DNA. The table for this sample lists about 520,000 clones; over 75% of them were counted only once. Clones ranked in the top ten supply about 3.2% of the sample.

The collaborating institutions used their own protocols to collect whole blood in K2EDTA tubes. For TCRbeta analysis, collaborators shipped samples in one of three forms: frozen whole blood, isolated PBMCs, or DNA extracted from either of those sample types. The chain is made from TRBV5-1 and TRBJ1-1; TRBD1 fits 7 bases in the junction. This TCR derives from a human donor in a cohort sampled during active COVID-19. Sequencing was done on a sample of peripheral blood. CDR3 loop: CASSLAGTANTEAFF. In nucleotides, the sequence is TGCGCCAGCAGCTTGGCCGGGACAGCGAACACTGAAGCTTTCTTT.